Listed below are T cell receptor beta chains from one sample, sequenced in a study of ipilimumab plus nivolumab after autologous stem cell transplantation. Clones were sequenced by immunoSEQ multiplex PCR, and TCRdb holds only the in-frame ones, with some missing. The repertoire has fewer than 85,000 clones, nearly 85% of them found once; the top ten carry 2% to 2.5%. This material consisted of PBMCs, taken in a trial of ipilimumab plus nivolumab as post-transplant consolidation. Receptors were obtained from a male donor with diffuse large B-cell lymphoma. Both conserved end residues are part of each CDR3. Fields, in order: J gene, clone size, D gene, V gene, CDR3 protein, CDR3 DNA. D genes are given only for firm matches. The size field is filled for only some rows; it gives once, few, many or a size class.

>TRBJ2-5|-|-|TRBV10-2
CASSEPRGGQETQYF
TGCGCCAGCAGTGAGCCAAGGGGGGGCCAAGAGACCCAGTACTTC
>TRBJ1-2|-|-|TRBV7-2
CASNGGNRYGYTF
TGTGCCAGCAACGGAGGGAACCGCTATGGCTACACCTTC
>TRBJ2-7|-|-|TRBV12-5
CASGLSSFESYEQYF
TGTGCTAGTGGTTTGTCCTCCTTTGAGTCCTACGAGCAGTACTTC
>TRBJ1-1|-|-|TRBV15
CATSRDFEGGFPFRNTEAFF
TGTGCCACCAGCAGAGATTTTGAGGGAGGATTCCCGTTTCGGAACACTGAAGCTTTCTTT
>TRBJ1-2|-|-|TRBV7-3
CASSLINNYGYTF
TGTGCCAGCAGCTTAATTAATAACTATGGCTACACCTTC
>TRBJ2-2|-|TRBD2|TRBV5-4
CASTQERGGVGELFF
TGTGCCAGCACCCAGGAGCGGGGGGGCGTCGGGGAGCTGTTTTTT
>TRBJ2-7|-|-|TRBV2
CASSSMGDYEQYF
TGTGCCAGCAGTTCGATGGGGGACTACGAGCAGTACTTC
>TRBJ2-5|-|TRBD1|TRBV6-6
CASTLLQGAEEQYF
TGTGCCAGCACCCTACTACAGGGGGCGGAAGAGCAGTACTTC
>TRBJ1-2|-|-|TRBV14
CASSQQPPPTYGYTF
TGTGCCAGCAGCCAACAACCTCCACCAACCTATGGCTACACCTTC
>TRBJ2-7|-|-|TRBV16
CASSQITYEQYF
TGTGCCAGCAGCCAGATTACCTACGAGCAGTACTTC
>TRBJ1-2|-|-|TRBV4-3
CASSQEAQGGSGYTF
TGCGCCAGCAGCCAAGAAGCCCAAGGGGGGTCTGGCTACACCTTC
>TRBJ2-1|-|TRBD2|TRBV15
CATSSRGTSGADEQFF
TGTGCCACCAGCAGTAGGGGCACTAGCGGGGCGGATGAGCAGTTCTTC
>TRBJ2-7|-|-|TRBV4-1
CASSPNSDVYGDEQYF
TGCGCCAGCAGCCCGAACAGTGATGTTTACGGGGACGAGCAGTACTTC
>TRBJ2-3|-|-|TRBV5-1
CASRLGPHPTGTDTQYF
TGCGCCAGCAGGTTAGGACCGCACCCGACAGGCACAGATACGCAGTATTTT
>TRBJ2-7|-|-|TRBV21-1
CASSKPATTPDEQYF
TGTGCCAGCAGCAAACCCGCCACGACCCCAGACGAGCAGTACTTC
>TRBJ2-2|once|-|TRBV27
CASSPLAGELFF
TGTGCCAGCAGTCCACTCGCCGGGGAGCTGTTTTTT
>TRBJ2-3|-|-|TRBV6-5
CASSDQGNTDTQYF
TGTGCCAGCAGTGACCAGGGGAACACAGATACGCAGTATTTT
>TRBJ2-5|-|TRBD2|TRBV27
CASSFFRTSGGGETQYF
TGTGCCAGCAGTTTCTTCAGGACTAGCGGGGGTGGGGAGACCCAGTACTTC
>TRBJ1-1|-|-|TRBV5-4
CASSLGQNMNTEAFF
TGTGCCAGCAGCTTAGGGCAGAACATGAACACTGAAGCTTTCTTT
>TRBJ2-5|-|TRBD2|TRBV7-2
CASSLSPGGTQETQYF
TGTGCCAGCAGCTTAAGTCCGGGGGGGACTCAAGAGACCCAGTACTTC
>TRBJ1-3|-|-|TRBV5-1
CASRFGNTIYF
TGCGCCAGCAGATTCGGAAACACCATATATTTT
>TRBJ2-5|-|-|TRBV4-2
CASTPNRRGQETQYF
TGTGCCAGCACCCCGAATCGGAGGGGACAAGAGACCCAGTACTTC
>TRBJ2-5|-|-|TRBV7-2
CASSLFQPGSGETQYF
TGTGCCAGCAGCTTATTCCAGCCGGGAAGCGGAGAGACCCAGTACTTC
>TRBJ2-7|many|-|TRBV2
CASSSGSLSYEQYF
TGTGCCAGCAGTTCGGGCTCCCTCTCCTACGAGCAGTACTTC
>TRBJ1-2|-|-|TRBV11-3
CASSYSELEWTGRGYGYTF
TGTGCCAGCAGCTATAGTGAGTTGGAGTGGACTGGGCGAGGGTATGGCTACACCTTC
>TRBJ2-3|-|-|TRBV5-1
CASSLAGKSDTQYF
TGCGCCAGCAGCTTGGCAGGCAAATCAGATACGCAGTATTTT
>TRBJ2-7|-|-|TRBV27
CASSPLSGNAAHYEQYF
TGTGCCAGCAGTCCCCTCTCCGGTAATGCAGCTCACTACGAGCAGTACTTC
>TRBJ2-1|few|TRBD2|TRBV5-4
CASSPSGHEQFF
TGTGCCAGCAGCCCTAGCGGGCATGAGCAGTTCTTC
>TRBJ1-3|-|-|TRBV4-3
CASSQEQGPGNTIYF
TGCGCCAGCAGCCAAGAACAGGGCCCTGGAAACACCATATATTTT
>TRBJ1-3|-|-|TRBV5-6
CASSGGGTIYF
TGTGCCAGCAGCGGGGGGGGCACCATATATTTT
>TRBJ1-1|-|-|TRBV12-5
CASLGDSGTEAFF
TGTGCTAGTCTAGGGGACTCAGGTACTGAAGCTTTCTTT
>TRBJ1-5|-|-|TRBV6-6
CASSSTQGRGQPQHF
TGTGCCAGCAGTTCCACTCAGGGGCGGGGACAGCCCCAGCATTTT
>TRBJ2-7|-|TRBD1|TRBV25-1
CASSDPRDRTYEQYF
TGTGCCAGCAGTGACCCCCGGGACAGGACCTACGAGCAGTACTTC
>TRBJ2-4|-|-|TRBV30
CAGKALSHSIQYF
TGTGCCGGAAAAGCGCTGTCCCATAGCATTCAGTACTTC
>TRBJ2-7|once|-|TRBV20-1
CSGAQGSEQYF
TGCAGTGGGGCGCAGGGGAGCGAGCAGTACTTC
>TRBJ2-1|-|TRBD2|TRBV5-4
CASSSGLAFNEQFF
TGTGCCAGCAGCTCGGGACTAGCGTTCAATGAGCAGTTCTTC
>TRBJ1-2|-|-|TRBV5-1
CASSPIGRGGYTF
TGCGCCAGCAGCCCGATCGGGAGAGGCGGCTACACCTTC
>TRBJ1-1|-|-|TRBV7-2
CASSLGGRDLRTEAFF
TGTGCCAGCAGCTTAGGGGGACGGGACCTGAGAACTGAAGCTTTCTTT
>TRBJ2-5|-|TRBD1|TRBV14
CASSQRQGWGETQYF
TGTGCCAGCAGCCAGAGACAGGGATGGGGGGAGACCCAGTACTTC
>TRBJ1-4|-|TRBD1|TRBV30
CAWSVGTGSNEKLFF
TGTGCCTGGAGTGTAGGGACAGGTTCTAATGAAAAACTGTTTTTT
>TRBJ1-1|once|-|TRBV7-5
CAPNHNRQARRNTEAFF
TGTGCCCCGAACCACAACCGGCAGGCCAGGAGGAACACTGAAGCTTTCTTT
>TRBJ2-7|-|TRBD1|TRBV5-1
CASTSGTGQYEQYF
TGCGCCAGCACCTCCGGGACAGGGCAGTACGAGCAGTACTTC
>TRBJ2-3|-|-|TRBV5-4
CASSFPPSDRFDTDTQYF
TGTGCCAGCAGCTTCCCACCTTCCGACAGGTTCGACACAGATACGCAGTATTTT
>TRBJ2-2|-|-|TRBV6-6
CASSYGDPGELFF
TGTGCCAGCAGTTATGGGGATCCCGGGGAGCTGTTTTTT